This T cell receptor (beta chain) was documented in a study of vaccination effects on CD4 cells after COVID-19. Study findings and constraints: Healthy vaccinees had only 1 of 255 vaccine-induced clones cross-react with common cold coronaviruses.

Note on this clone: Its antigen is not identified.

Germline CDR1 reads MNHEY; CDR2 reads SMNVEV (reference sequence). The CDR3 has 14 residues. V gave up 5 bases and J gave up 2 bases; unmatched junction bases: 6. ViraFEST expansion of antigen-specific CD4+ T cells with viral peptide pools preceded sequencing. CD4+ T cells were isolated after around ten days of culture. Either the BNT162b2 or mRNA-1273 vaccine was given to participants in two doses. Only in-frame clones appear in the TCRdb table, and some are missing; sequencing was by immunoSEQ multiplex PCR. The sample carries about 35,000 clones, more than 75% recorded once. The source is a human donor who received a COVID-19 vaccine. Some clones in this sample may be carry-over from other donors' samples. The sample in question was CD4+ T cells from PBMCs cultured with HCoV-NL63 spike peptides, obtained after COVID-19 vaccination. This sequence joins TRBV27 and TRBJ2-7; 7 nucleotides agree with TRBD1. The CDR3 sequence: CASSPTGQTYEQYF. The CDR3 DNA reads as TGTGCCAGCAGTCCGACAGGGCAAACCTACGAGCAGTACTTC.